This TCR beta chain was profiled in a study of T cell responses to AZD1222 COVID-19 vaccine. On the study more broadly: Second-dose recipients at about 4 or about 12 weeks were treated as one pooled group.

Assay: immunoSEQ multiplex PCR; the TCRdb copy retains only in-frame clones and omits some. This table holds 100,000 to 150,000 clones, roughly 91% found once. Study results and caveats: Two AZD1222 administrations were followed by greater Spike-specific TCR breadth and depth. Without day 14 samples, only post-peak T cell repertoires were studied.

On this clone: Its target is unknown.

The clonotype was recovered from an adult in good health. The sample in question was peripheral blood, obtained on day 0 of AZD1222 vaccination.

The CDR3 nucleotides are TGTGCCAGTAGTACCGCCGGGACAGGGCGAAACACCATATATTTT. Protein sequence: CASSTAGTGRNTIYF. The chain combines TRBV19 with TRBJ1-3, with 9 bases identical to TRBD1. CDR1 and CDR2 (germline): LNHDA, SQIVND (reference sequence). The CDR3 spans 15 residues. The V and J ends lost 4 bases and 5 bases, in that order; junction bases with no gene match: 6.